This TCR beta chain was identified in a study of cytomegalovirus exposure and HLA in healthy donors. Trimming removed 2 bases at V and 3 bases at J, with 8 bases between. Germline assignment: CDR1 SGHRS and CDR2 YFSETQ. The CDR3 is 13 residues long. Primers: 60 Vbeta forward and 13 Jbeta reverse. Clones were sequenced by immunoSEQ multiplex PCR, and TCRdb holds only the in-frame ones, with some missing. The data hold approximately 170,000 clones, with about 80% observed a single time. The sample comprised PBMCs. The chain has TRBV5-1 and TRBJ1-1, with a weak D call TRBD1 (6 bases). The sequence was collected from a man younger than 30 in good health and CMV-seropositive. CDR3 protein: CASSFRQDTEAFF. CDR3 in DNA: TGCGCCAGCAGCTTCCGACAGGACACTGAAGCTTTCTTT.